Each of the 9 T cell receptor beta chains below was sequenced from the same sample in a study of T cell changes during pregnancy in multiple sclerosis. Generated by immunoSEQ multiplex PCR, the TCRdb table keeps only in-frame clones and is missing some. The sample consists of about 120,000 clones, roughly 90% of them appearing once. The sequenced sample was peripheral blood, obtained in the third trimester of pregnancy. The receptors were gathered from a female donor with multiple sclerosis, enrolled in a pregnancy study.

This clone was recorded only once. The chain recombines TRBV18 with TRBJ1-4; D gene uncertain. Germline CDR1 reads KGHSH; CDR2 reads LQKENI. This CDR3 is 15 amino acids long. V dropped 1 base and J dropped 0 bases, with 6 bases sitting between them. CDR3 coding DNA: TGTGCCAGCTCACCACTTCCTGCAACTAATGAAAAACTGTTTTTT. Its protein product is CASSPLPATNEKLFF.

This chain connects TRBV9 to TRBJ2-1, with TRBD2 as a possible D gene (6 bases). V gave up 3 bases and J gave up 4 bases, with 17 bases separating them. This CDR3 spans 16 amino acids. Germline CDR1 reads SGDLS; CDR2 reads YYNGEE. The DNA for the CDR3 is TGTGCCAGCAGCGAAGCCCTAGCGAGCGTATACAATGAGCAGTTCTTC. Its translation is CASSEALASVYNEQFF. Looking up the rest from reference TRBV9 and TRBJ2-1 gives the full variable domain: DSGVTQTPKHLITATGQRVTLRCSPRSGDLSVYWYQQSLDQGLQFLIQYYNGEERAKGNILERFSAQQFPDLHSELNLSSLELGDSALYFCASSEALASVYNEQFFGPGTRLTVL.

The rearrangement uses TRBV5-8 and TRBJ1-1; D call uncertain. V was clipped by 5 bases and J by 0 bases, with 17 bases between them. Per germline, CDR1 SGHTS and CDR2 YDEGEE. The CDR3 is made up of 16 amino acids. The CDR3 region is CASRTHNGNLNTEAFF. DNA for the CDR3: TGTGCCAGCAGGACTCATAACGGGAATCTGAACACTGAAGCTTTCTTT.

CDR3 in amino acids: CASSATGGGTYEQYF. Here the CDR3 DNA reads TGTGCCAGCAGTGCGACAGGGGGCGGAACCTACGAGCAGTACTTC. V gene TRBV6-1 combines with J gene TRBJ2-7; the match to TRBD1 covers 10 bases. Losses at the gene ends were 4 bases for V and 2 bases for J; bases not matched to a gene: 5. The CDR3 consists of 15 residues. CDR1 is MNHNS and CDR2 is SASEGT in the germline V gene.

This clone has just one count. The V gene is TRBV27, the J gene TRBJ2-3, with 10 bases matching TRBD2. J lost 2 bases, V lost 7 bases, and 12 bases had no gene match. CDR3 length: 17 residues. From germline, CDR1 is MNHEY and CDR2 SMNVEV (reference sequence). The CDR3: CASKGGPSGRATDTQYF. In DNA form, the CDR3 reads TGTGCCAGCAAAGGCGGACCAAGCGGGAGGGCCACAGATACGCAGTATTTT.

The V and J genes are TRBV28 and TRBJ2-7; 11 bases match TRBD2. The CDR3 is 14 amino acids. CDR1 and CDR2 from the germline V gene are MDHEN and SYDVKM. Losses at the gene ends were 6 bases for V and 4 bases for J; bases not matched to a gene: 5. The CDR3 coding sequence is TGTGCCAGCAGAAAACTAGCGGGAGCTTACGAGCAGTACTTC. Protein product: CASRKLAGAYEQYF. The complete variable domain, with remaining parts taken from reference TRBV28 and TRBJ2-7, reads DVKVTQSSRYLVKRTGEKVFLECVQDMDHENMFWYRQDPGLGLRLIYFSYDVKMKEKGDIPEGYSVSREKKERFSLILESASTNQTSMYLCASRKLAGAYEQYFGPGTRLTVT.

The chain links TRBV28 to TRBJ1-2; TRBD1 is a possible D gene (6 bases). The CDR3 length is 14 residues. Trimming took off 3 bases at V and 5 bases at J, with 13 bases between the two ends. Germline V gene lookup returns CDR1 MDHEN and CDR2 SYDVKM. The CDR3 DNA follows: TGTGCCAGCAGTTTTGAGGGGGAAATTTATGGCTACACCTTC. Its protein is CASSFEGEIYGYTF.

The CDR3 coding sequence is TGTGCCAGCAGCTTAGGCAGGGGGACCTACAATGAGCAGTTCTTC. This encodes CASSLGRGTYNEQFF. The chain recombines TRBV11-1 with TRBJ2-1, with TRBD1 matching over 7 bases. This CDR3 has 15 residues. Germline V gene sequence: CDR1 SGHAT, CDR2 FQDESV (reference sequence). Trimming cost V 1 base and J 2 bases; bases outside gene matches: 2.

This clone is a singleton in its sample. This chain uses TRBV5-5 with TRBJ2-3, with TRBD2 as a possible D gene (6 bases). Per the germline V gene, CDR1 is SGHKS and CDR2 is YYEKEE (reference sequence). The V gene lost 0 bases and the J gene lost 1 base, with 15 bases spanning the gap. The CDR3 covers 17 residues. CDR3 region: CASSLEPHGSRTDTQYF. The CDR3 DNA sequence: TGTGCCAGCAGCTTGGAGCCCCACGGGAGTCGCACAGATACGCAGTATTTT.